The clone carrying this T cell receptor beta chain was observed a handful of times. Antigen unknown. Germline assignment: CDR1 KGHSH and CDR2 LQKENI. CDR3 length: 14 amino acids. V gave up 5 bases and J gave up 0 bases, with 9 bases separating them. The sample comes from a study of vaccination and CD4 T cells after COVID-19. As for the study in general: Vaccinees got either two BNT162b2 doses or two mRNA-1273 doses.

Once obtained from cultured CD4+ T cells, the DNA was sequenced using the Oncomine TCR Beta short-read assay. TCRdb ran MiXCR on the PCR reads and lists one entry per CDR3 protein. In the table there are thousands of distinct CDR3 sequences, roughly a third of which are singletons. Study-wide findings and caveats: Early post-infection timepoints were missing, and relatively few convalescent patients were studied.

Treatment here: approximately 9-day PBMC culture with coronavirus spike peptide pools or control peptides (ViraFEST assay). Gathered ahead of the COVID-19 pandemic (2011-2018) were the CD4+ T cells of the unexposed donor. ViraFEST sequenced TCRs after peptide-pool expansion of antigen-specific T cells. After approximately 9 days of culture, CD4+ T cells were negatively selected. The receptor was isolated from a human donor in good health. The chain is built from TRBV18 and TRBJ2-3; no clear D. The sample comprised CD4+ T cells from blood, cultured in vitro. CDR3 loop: CASSSASSTDTQYF. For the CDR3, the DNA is TGTGCCAGCTCATCAGCTTCTAGCACAGATACGCAGTATTTT.